The present T cell receptor beta chain was sequenced within a study of Graves' ophthalmopathy and Graves' hyperthyroidism. With 11 bases clipped from V and 5 bases from J, the junction kept 8 bases outside the gene matches. The CDR3 spans 13 residues. The germline V gene encodes CDR1 LNHNV and CDR2 YYDKDF (reference sequence). Investigators amplified TCR beta CDR3 regions from RNA transcripts. HTBI-primed RT-PCR formed the first round, and a multiplex PCR formed the second. Via MiXCR, TCRdb re-called the multiplex PCR reads, giving one row per CDR3 protein. The table lists 350,000 to 400,000 distinct CDR3 sequences, about 16% of them singletons. This clonotype was found many times.

V and J are TRBV15 and TRBJ2-1; 8 bases align to TRBD2. The receptor's source is a woman aged 18-29 years with Graves' ophthalmopathy. Material for sequencing was peripheral blood. This CDR3 is CAVRGDGHNEQFF. The CDR3, as DNA: TGTGCCGTGCGGGGGGACGGCCACAATGAGCAGTTCTTC.